A selection of T cell receptor beta chains follows, all from one sample in a study of radiotherapy plus CTLA-4 blockade in lung cancer. Sequenced by immunoSEQ multiplex PCR; TCRdb stores in-frame clones only, minus some. The sample records around 70,000 clones, over 80% being singletons. The sample here was peripheral blood, taken from a patient treated with radiotherapy plus ipilimumab. These receptors all come from a human donor with non-small cell lung cancer who had a partial response to radiotherapy plus ipilimumab. The CDR3 runs from the conserved cysteine through the conserved F or W. D genes are given only for firm matches. Size values are once, few and many counts, or a class for expanded clones, and some rows have none.

clone_size: .; d_call: TRBD1; v_call: TRBV5-4; j_call: TRBJ2-7; cdr3_nt: TGTGCCAGCAGCTTGGGGAGACAGGGGGGTTACGAGCAGTACTTC; cdr3_aa: CASSLGRQGGYEQYF
clone_size: .; d_call: TRBD2; v_call: TRBV7-2; j_call: TRBJ2-7; cdr3_nt: TGTGCCAGCAGCGCCGGAAGTGGGGGGGACGAGCAGTACTTC; cdr3_aa: CASSAGSGGDEQYF
clone_size: .; d_call: .; v_call: TRBV30; j_call: TRBJ1-2; cdr3_nt: TGTGCCTGGAGTTTCTCCGTCAACTATGGCTACACCTTC; cdr3_aa: CAWSFSVNYGYTF
clone_size: .; d_call: .; v_call: TRBV9; j_call: TRBJ2-3; cdr3_nt: TGTGCCAGCAGCGTGAAGGGAGGCACAGATACGCAGTATTTT; cdr3_aa: CASSVKGGTDTQYF
clone_size: .; d_call: .; v_call: TRBV2; j_call: TRBJ1-6; cdr3_nt: TGTGCCAGCAGTGAGACACTGAATAATTCACCCCTCCACTTT; cdr3_aa: CASSETLNNSPLHF
clone_size: .; d_call: TRBD1; v_call: TRBV6-1; j_call: TRBJ2-5; cdr3_nt: TGTGCCAGCAGAGACAGGGGAGTAGGGGAGACCCAGTACTTC; cdr3_aa: CASRDRGVGETQYF
clone_size: .; d_call: .; v_call: TRBV7-2; j_call: TRBJ2-2; cdr3_nt: TGTGCCAGCAGCTTGGTAGGGAGATCCGGGGAGCTGTTTTTT; cdr3_aa: CASSLVGRSGELFF
clone_size: .; d_call: .; v_call: TRBV5-6; j_call: TRBJ2-7; cdr3_nt: TGTGCCAGCAGCTTGGCAGGGCTTCCGTACGAGCAGTACTTC; cdr3_aa: CASSLAGLPYEQYF
clone_size: .; d_call: TRBD1; v_call: TRBV27; j_call: TRBJ2-7; cdr3_nt: TGTGCCAGCAGGTGGGACAGGGAATCCCACGAGCAGTACTTC; cdr3_aa: CASRWDRESHEQYF
clone_size: .; d_call: TRBD1; v_call: TRBV19; j_call: TRBJ2-1; cdr3_nt: TGTGCCAGTAGTCTCGGACAGGTTCAGAGGAATGAGCAGTTCTTC; cdr3_aa: CASSLGQVQRNEQFF
clone_size: .; d_call: .; v_call: TRBV18; j_call: TRBJ2-3; cdr3_nt: TGTGCCAGCTCAGAATACACAGGGAGCACAGATACGCAGTATTTT; cdr3_aa: CASSEYTGSTDTQYF
clone_size: .; d_call: .; v_call: TRBV6-1; j_call: TRBJ2-7; cdr3_nt: TGTGCCAGCAGTGACCAGGGAGGTACCGAGCAGTACTTC; cdr3_aa: CASSDQGGTEQYF
clone_size: .; d_call: TRBD1; v_call: TRBV13; j_call: TRBJ1-1; cdr3_nt: TGTGCCAGCAGCTTAGTCCCGGGACAGGGATCGAACACTGAAGCTTTCTTT; cdr3_aa: CASSLVPGQGSNTEAFF
clone_size: .; d_call: TRBD2; v_call: TRBV25-1; j_call: TRBJ2-7; cdr3_nt: TGTGCCAGCAGCGAAGCGGGGCCCTCCTACGAGCAGTACTTC; cdr3_aa: CASSEAGPSYEQYF
clone_size: .; d_call: .; v_call: TRBV5-1; j_call: TRBJ1-2; cdr3_nt: TGCGCCAGCAGTGCCCAGGGTACGGATGGCTACACCTTC; cdr3_aa: CASSAQGTDGYTF
clone_size: .; d_call: TRBD1; v_call: TRBV5-8; j_call: TRBJ2-7; cdr3_nt: TGTGCCAGCAGCACCTACGGACAGGGTCACTACGAGCAGTACTTC; cdr3_aa: CASSTYGQGHYEQYF
clone_size: .; d_call: TRBD1; v_call: TRBV30; j_call: TRBJ2-5; cdr3_nt: TGTGCCTGTACTGGGACAGGTCAAGAGACCCAGTACTTC; cdr3_aa: CACTGTGQETQYF
clone_size: .; d_call: TRBD2; v_call: TRBV2; j_call: TRBJ2-5; cdr3_nt: TGTGCCAGCAGTCGGAGACTAGCGGGAGGGGGGGAGACCCAGTACTTC; cdr3_aa: CASSRRLAGGGETQYF
clone_size: few; d_call: TRBD2; v_call: TRBV4-2; j_call: TRBJ2-1; cdr3_nt: TGTGCCAGCAGCCAAGACGCTAGCGGGAGAGATGAGCAGTTCTTC; cdr3_aa: CASSQDASGRDEQFF
clone_size: .; d_call: TRBD2; v_call: TRBV5-1; j_call: TRBJ2-3; cdr3_nt: TGCGCCAGCAACCCGACTAGCGGAGCAGACACAGATACGCAGTATTTT; cdr3_aa: CASNPTSGADTDTQYF
clone_size: .; d_call: .; v_call: TRBV7-5; j_call: TRBJ2-7; cdr3_nt: TGTGTCAGAAGCTTAGTACCGGGACTTAAGGAGCAGTACTTC; cdr3_aa: CVRSLVPGLKEQYF
clone_size: .; d_call: TRBD2; v_call: TRBV7-9; j_call: TRBJ2-7; cdr3_nt: TGTGCCAGCAGCTTAGTAGCGGGAGAAGACTACGAGCAGTACTTC; cdr3_aa: CASSLVAGEDYEQYF
clone_size: .; d_call: .; v_call: TRBV7-2; j_call: TRBJ2-7; cdr3_nt: TGTGCCAGCAGCTTAGGGCAGGGGAAAACCTACGAGCAGTACTTC; cdr3_aa: CASSLGQGKTYEQYF
clone_size: .; d_call: TRBD1; v_call: TRBV6-1; j_call: TRBJ1-2; cdr3_nt: TGTGCCAGCAGTGAACTAGGGACAGCTAACTATGGCTACACCTTC; cdr3_aa: CASSELGTANYGYTF
clone_size: few; d_call: TRBD2; v_call: TRBV28; j_call: TRBJ2-5; cdr3_nt: TGTGCCAGCAGCTCAGGACTAGCGGGAAGGGAGACCCAGTACTTC; cdr3_aa: CASSSGLAGRETQYF
clone_size: .; d_call: TRBD1; v_call: TRBV18; j_call: TRBJ1-1; cdr3_nt: TGTGCCAGCTCCGGACAGGCGAACACTGAAGCTTTCTTT; cdr3_aa: CASSGQANTEAFF
clone_size: .; d_call: TRBD1; v_call: TRBV2; j_call: TRBJ1-2; cdr3_nt: TGTGCCAGCAGTGAACGACAGGGGATCAGCTATGGCTACACCTTC; cdr3_aa: CASSERQGISYGYTF
clone_size: once; d_call: .; v_call: TRBV30; j_call: TRBJ2-5; cdr3_nt: TGTGCCTGGAGTTTCAGGGGCGCCCTCCCCAGCGAGACCCAGTACTTC; cdr3_aa: CAWSFRGALPSETQYF
clone_size: .; d_call: TRBD1; v_call: TRBV9; j_call: TRBJ2-2; cdr3_nt: TGTGCCAGCAGCGTACGCGAGGGACAGGGCGGTACCGGGGAGCTGTTTTTT; cdr3_aa: CASSVREGQGGTGELFF
clone_size: once; d_call: .; v_call: TRBV11-1; j_call: TRBJ2-7; cdr3_nt: TGTGCCAGCAGTTCAACTACCACCTACGAGCAGTACTTC; cdr3_aa: CASSSTTTYEQYF
clone_size: .; d_call: .; v_call: TRBV9; j_call: TRBJ1-5; cdr3_nt: TGTGCCAGCAGCCTGGACCCAGGACAAAGCCGACCCCAGCATTTT; cdr3_aa: CASSLDPGQSRPQHF
clone_size: .; d_call: TRBD1; v_call: TRBV7-3; j_call: TRBJ2-2; cdr3_nt: TGTGCCAGCAGCTTGGGGACAGCCAACGGGGAGCTGTTTTTT; cdr3_aa: CASSLGTANGELFF
clone_size: .; d_call: TRBD1; v_call: TRBV5-4; j_call: TRBJ1-1; cdr3_nt: TGTGCCAGCAGCTTGGGGGCAGGGGGGCCTGAAGCTTTCTTT; cdr3_aa: CASSLGAGGPEAFF
clone_size: few; d_call: .; v_call: TRBV6-1; j_call: TRBJ1-5; cdr3_nt: TGTGCCAGCAGTACAGGGCCCCCTAATCAGCCCCAGCATTTT; cdr3_aa: CASSTGPPNQPQHF
clone_size: .; d_call: .; v_call: TRBV4-2; j_call: TRBJ2-7; cdr3_nt: TGTGCCAGCAGCCAAGAACGCTCAGGGAACTCCTACGAGCAGTACTTC; cdr3_aa: CASSQERSGNSYEQYF
clone_size: .; d_call: TRBD2; v_call: TRBV28; j_call: TRBJ2-3; cdr3_nt: TGTGCCAGCAGTTTTAGTGCTAGCGGAAGCACAGATACGCAGTATTTT; cdr3_aa: CASSFSASGSTDTQYF
clone_size: once; d_call: .; v_call: TRBV6-5; j_call: TRBJ2-3; cdr3_nt: TGTGCCAGCAGTCCTCAGGTCGCCACAGATACGCAGTATTTT; cdr3_aa: CASSPQVATDTQYF
clone_size: .; d_call: .; v_call: TRBV7-2; j_call: TRBJ2-7; cdr3_nt: TGTGCCAGCAGGACAGGCTTTAATGAAAACGAGCAGTACTTC; cdr3_aa: CASRTGFNENEQYF
clone_size: once; d_call: TRBD2; v_call: TRBV4-2; j_call: TRBJ2-5; cdr3_nt: TGTGCCAGCAGCCAAGAAACAGCGGGGGGCCAAGAGACCCAGTACTTC; cdr3_aa: CASSQETAGGQETQYF
clone_size: .; d_call: .; v_call: TRBV21-1; j_call: TRBJ2-3; cdr3_nt: TGTGCCAGCAGGAATTTATTAGCGGGAGACGGCACAGATACGCAGTATTTT; cdr3_aa: CASRNLLAGDGTDTQYF
clone_size: once; d_call: TRBD1; v_call: TRBV6-1; j_call: TRBJ1-2; cdr3_nt: TGTGCCAGCAGTATCCGGACAGGGAACTATGGCTACACCTTC; cdr3_aa: CASSIRTGNYGYTF
clone_size: once; d_call: TRBD2; v_call: TRBV28; j_call: TRBJ2-2; cdr3_nt: TGTGCCAGCAGCATTATCGGACTAGCGGGAATTAGCAGGGAGCTGTTTTTT; cdr3_aa: CASSIIGLAGISRELFF
clone_size: .; d_call: TRBD1; v_call: TRBV5-1; j_call: TRBJ2-5; cdr3_nt: TGCGCCAGCAGCGGCGAGGGGGCACAGGGAGAGACCCAGTACTTC; cdr3_aa: CASSGEGAQGETQYF
clone_size: .; d_call: .; v_call: TRBV11-2; j_call: TRBJ2-7; cdr3_nt: TGTGCCAGCAGCTTATACAGGGTATCCTCCTACGAGCAGTACTTC; cdr3_aa: CASSLYRVSSYEQYF
clone_size: .; d_call: .; v_call: TRBV5-1; j_call: TRBJ2-6; cdr3_nt: TGCGCCAGCAGCCTGGACGGCAGGCCCTCCTCTGGGGCCAACGTCCTGACTTTC; cdr3_aa: CASSLDGRPSSGANVLTF
clone_size: once; d_call: TRBD2; v_call: TRBV28; j_call: TRBJ2-5; cdr3_nt: TGTGCCAGCAGTGGGGGAGCGGGAGCCCAAGAGACCCAGTACTTC; cdr3_aa: CASSGGAGAQETQYF
clone_size: .; d_call: .; v_call: TRBV7-3; j_call: TRBJ2-1; cdr3_nt: TGTGCCAGCAGCTTAACCAGCGGATTTTACAATGAGCAGTTCTTC; cdr3_aa: CASSLTSGFYNEQFF
clone_size: .; d_call: TRBD2; v_call: TRBV5-3; j_call: TRBJ2-7; cdr3_nt: TGTGCCAGAAGCTTCAGGGACTATCACACCTACGAGCAGTACTTC; cdr3_aa: CARSFRDYHTYEQYF
clone_size: .; d_call: .; v_call: TRBV28; j_call: TRBJ2-7; cdr3_nt: TGTGCCAGCAGTAAACAGGTTCCCTCACGCGAGCAGTACTTC; cdr3_aa: CASSKQVPSREQYF
clone_size: .; d_call: TRBD2; v_call: TRBV11-2; j_call: TRBJ2-3; cdr3_nt: TGTGCCAGCAGTTGGACTAGCGGCTTCACAGATACGCAGTATTTT; cdr3_aa: CASSWTSGFTDTQYF
clone_size: .; d_call: .; v_call: TRBV16; j_call: TRBJ2-7; cdr3_nt: TGTGCCAGCAGCCAATTGGTCGGACAGAGCTTCTACGAGCAGTACTTC; cdr3_aa: CASSQLVGQSFYEQYF
clone_size: .; d_call: .; v_call: TRBV7-3; j_call: TRBJ2-1; cdr3_nt: TGTGCCAGCAGCTTAACAGGGACTCGTCACAATGAGCAGTTCTTC; cdr3_aa: CASSLTGTRHNEQFF
clone_size: .; d_call: TRBD2; v_call: TRBV5-4; j_call: TRBJ2-3; cdr3_nt: TGTGCCAGCAGCTTGCTAGCGGGAGGGTTAGATACGCAGTATTTT; cdr3_aa: CASSLLAGGLDTQYF
clone_size: .; d_call: TRBD2; v_call: TRBV2; j_call: TRBJ2-1; cdr3_nt: TGTGCCAGCAGGCCCCGCGGGAGGGCCGGGAATGAGCAGTTCTTC; cdr3_aa: CASRPRGRAGNEQFF
clone_size: .; d_call: TRBD1; v_call: TRBV28; j_call: TRBJ1-2; cdr3_nt: TGTGCCAGCAGTTTAACTCCGGGACAGGGTAACTATGGCTACACCTTC; cdr3_aa: CASSLTPGQGNYGYTF
clone_size: .; d_call: .; v_call: TRBV5-1; j_call: TRBJ2-6; cdr3_nt: TGCGCCAGCAGCCCGCGATCAGGGTCTGGGGCCAACGTCCTGACTTTC; cdr3_aa: CASSPRSGSGANVLTF
clone_size: .; d_call: TRBD2; v_call: TRBV28; j_call: TRBJ2-3; cdr3_nt: TGTGCCAGCAGTCGGGCCGGAATTCTAGCGGGGATCACAGATACGCAGTATTTT; cdr3_aa: CASSRAGILAGITDTQYF